This TCR beta chain came from a study of T cells in Graves' hyperthyroidism and ophthalmopathy. This clonotype was observed at least ten times. Trimming at V came to 3 bases and at J to 7 bases, leaving 0 bases not matched to a gene. Germline CDR1 and CDR2: KGHSH and LQKENI. CDR3 length equals 13 residues. It was RNA transcripts that yielded the amplified TCR beta CDR3 regions. The HTBI primer set drove a first-round RT-PCR of the TCR CDR3. MiXCR, run by TCRdb on the multiplex PCR reads, gives a single entry per CDR3 protein. The sample records hundreds of thousands of distinct CDR3 sequences, approximately 24% being singletons.

Sequences were obtained from blood. The chain is built from TRBV18 and TRBJ1-2; 12 bases fit TRBD1. The sequence was obtained from a woman aged 25 to 39 with Graves' ophthalmopathy. This CDR3 is CASSPGQGAGYTF. In nucleotides, the CDR3 is TGTGCCAGCTCACCGGGACAGGGGGCTGGCTACACCTTC.